The clone carrying this TCR beta chain was observed a single time. The sample originates from a study of blood T cell repertoires in COVID-19. As for the study in general: The cDNA or gDNA used as material had been derived from T cells, B-cell-depleted T cells, or PBMCs.

Unmatched junction bases numbered 10, after V lost 6 bases and J lost 0 bases. The CDR3 is made up of 18 amino acids. Germline-derived CDR1 and CDR2 are MNHEY and SMNVEV (reference sequence). Clones were read by immunoSEQ multiplex PCR, and TCRdb kept only the in-frame ones, dropping some. Among 200,000 or so clones listed, less than 90% were seen once. V usage is TRBV27 and J usage is TRBJ1-6, with 8 bases that match TRBD1. The sequencing sample was made of peripheral blood. The sequence came from a man aged 40-55 years with active or convalescent COVID-19. This CDR3 reads CASRTGTGADSYNSPLHF. As DNA, the CDR3 is TGTGCCAGCAGAACCGGGACAGGAGCCGACTCCTATAATTCACCCCTCCACTTT.